This T cell receptor (beta chain) was profiled in a study of cytomegalovirus exposure and HLA in healthy donors. Study-level results: Most likely, a cluster of highly shared sequence variants arose as a sequencing artifact. Within an earlier analysis, most TCR beta V segments proved productive either about 90% or about 30% of the time.

This clone was picked up one time. Its matching antigen is unknown. This PCR relied on a set of 60 Vbeta primers and 13 Jbeta primers. Produced via immunoSEQ multiplex PCR; TCRdb's table is partial and in-frame only. The repertoire holds about 94,000 clones, 81% seen once, with 10% to 13% in the top ten. The V segment lost 2 bases and the J segment 7 bases; nucleotides outside the gene matches: 6. This CDR3 region has 15 residues. CDR1 is SGDLS and CDR2 is YYNGEE in the germline V gene. The V and J genes are TRBV9 and TRBJ2-1, with 10 bases identical to TRBD2. Sequencing was performed on PBMCs. The receptor was derived from a human donor in good health. Here the CDR3 reads CASSVSGGAGNEQFF. CDR3 DNA sequence: TGTGCCAGCAGCGTGAGCGGGGGGGCCGGGAATGAGCAGTTCTTC.